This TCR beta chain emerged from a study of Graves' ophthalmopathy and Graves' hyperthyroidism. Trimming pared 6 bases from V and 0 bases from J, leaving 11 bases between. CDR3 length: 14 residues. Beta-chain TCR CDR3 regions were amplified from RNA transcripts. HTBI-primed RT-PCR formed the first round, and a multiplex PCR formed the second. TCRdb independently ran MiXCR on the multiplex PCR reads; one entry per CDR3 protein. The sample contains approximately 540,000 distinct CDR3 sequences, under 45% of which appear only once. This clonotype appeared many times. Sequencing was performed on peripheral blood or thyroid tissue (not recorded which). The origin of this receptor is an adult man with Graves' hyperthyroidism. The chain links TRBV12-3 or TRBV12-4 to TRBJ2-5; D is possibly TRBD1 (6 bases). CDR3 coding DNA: TGTGCCAGCAGGACAGGCTCGGACCAAGAGACCCAGTACTTC. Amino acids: CASRTGSDQETQYF.